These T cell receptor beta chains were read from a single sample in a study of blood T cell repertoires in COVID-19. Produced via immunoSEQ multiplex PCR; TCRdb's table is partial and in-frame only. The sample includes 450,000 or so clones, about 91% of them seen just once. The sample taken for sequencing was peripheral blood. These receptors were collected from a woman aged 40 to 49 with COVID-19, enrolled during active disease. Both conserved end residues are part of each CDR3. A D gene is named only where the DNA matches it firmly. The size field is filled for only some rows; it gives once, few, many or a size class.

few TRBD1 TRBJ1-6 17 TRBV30 TGTGCCTGTAGGCCTGCAGGGGGCGCCTCCTATAATTCACCCCTCCACTTT CACRPAGGASYNSPLHF
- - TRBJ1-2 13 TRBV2 TGTGCAGAGGGGGGGGTGATTATGGGTGGCTACACCTTC CAEGGVIMGGYTF
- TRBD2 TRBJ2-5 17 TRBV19 TGTGCCAGTAGTATCGGGGGGAAGGGGCTCTTCCAAGAGACCCAGTACTTC CASSIGGKGLFQETQYF
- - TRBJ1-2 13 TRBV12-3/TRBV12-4 TGTGCCAGCAGTTCTTTGACAGGCCCCTCTTACACCTTC CASSSLTGPSYTF
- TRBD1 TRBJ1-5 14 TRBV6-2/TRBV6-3 TGTGCCAGCAGCCGGGACAGGGCGATAAAGCCCCAGCATTTT CASSRDRAIKPQHF
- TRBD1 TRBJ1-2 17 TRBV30 TGTGCCTGGAGTTCCCTTGGACAGGGAGGAGCTCTGGGTGGCTACACCTTC CAWSSLGQGGALGGYTF
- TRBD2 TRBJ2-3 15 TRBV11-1 TGTGCCAGCACCGTTATAGCGGGAAGGACAGATACGCAGTATTTT CASTVIAGRTDTQYF
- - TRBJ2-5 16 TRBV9 TGTGCCAGCAGCGGGACAGGGACTAACCCCGCGGAGACCCAGTACTTC CASSGTGTNPAETQYF
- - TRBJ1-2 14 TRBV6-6 TGTGCCAGCAGTTATACAGGGAGTTTTGGTGGCTACACCTTC CASSYTGSFGGYTF
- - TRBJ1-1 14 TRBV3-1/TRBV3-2 TGTGCCAGCAGCACATCTACGAGCGCAGCTAAAGCTTTCTTT CASSTSTSAAKAFF
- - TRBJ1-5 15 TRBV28 TGTGCAGCTTATCCCTGGGGCGGTTCTAATCAGCCCCAGCATTTT CAAYPWGGSNQPQHF
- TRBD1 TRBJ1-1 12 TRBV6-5 TGTGCCACCCTAGAGAGACAGGGAAGGGCTTTCTTT CATLERQGRAFF
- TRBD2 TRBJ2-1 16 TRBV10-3 TGTGCCACTACAAGACTAGCGGGAGACTTGTACAATGAGCAGTTCTTC CATTRLAGDLYNEQFF
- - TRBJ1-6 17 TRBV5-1 TGCGCCAGCAGCTTGGTTCAGGGTGGGTCCTATAATTCACCCCTCCACTTT CASSLVQGGSYNSPLHF
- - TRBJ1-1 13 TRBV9 TGTGCCAGCAGCGGGGGGCGGAACACTGAAGCTTTCTTT CASSGGRNTEAFF
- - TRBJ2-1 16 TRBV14 TGTGCCAGCAGCCAAGAGTTGGGGGCCCCCTACAATGAGCAGTTCTTC CASSQELGAPYNEQFF
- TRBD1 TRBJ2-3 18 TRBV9 TGTGCCAGCAGCGTAGTGGGAACAGGGGAGTCCTACACAGATACGCAGTATTTT CASSVVGTGESYTDTQYF
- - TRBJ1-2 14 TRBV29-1 TGCAGCTTGGCAGGGGACGGGGCAGACTATGGCTACACCTTC CSLAGDGADYGYTF
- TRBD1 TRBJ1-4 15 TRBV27 TGTGCCAGCAAGGACCCCGGGACAGGGAATGAAAAACTGTTTTTT CASKDPGTGNEKLFF
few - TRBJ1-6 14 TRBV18 TGTGCCAGCTCACCTTCAGTCGATAATTCACCCCTCCACTTT CASSPSVDNSPLHF